The entry below describes one T cell receptor (beta chain). Cohorts were based on clinical histories the participants reported. Cohort 3 recovered donors had two negative PCRs, clearance, or symptom resolution. These data come from a study of blood T cell repertoires in COVID-19. Study-level information: Sites in the United States, Italy and Spain provided acute and convalescent COVID-19 samples. Sources were T cells, B-cell-depleted T cells, or PBMCs; the material itself was cDNA or gDNA.

The germline V and J ends were trimmed by 4 bases and 8 bases, with 9 bases remaining between them. The CDR3 is made up of 12 amino acids. Using immunoSEQ multiplex PCR, the repertoire was profiled, and TCRdb retains in-frame clones only, with some absent. The data contain 350,000 to 400,000 clones, roughly nine tenths of them singletons. Sequenced input: PBMCs or T cells enriched from blood (not recorded which). The chain links TRBV12-3 or TRBV12-4 to TRBJ2-1; TRBD1 is a possible D gene (5 bases). The sequence was collected from a man younger than 30 who had recovered from COVID-19. The CDR3 is CASSSTVHEQFF. The CDR3 DNA reads as TGTGCCAGCAGTTCGACAGTTCATGAGCAGTTCTTC.